This T cell receptor (beta chain) stems from a study of B cell selection in AIRE deficiency. Using immunoSEQ multiplex PCR, the repertoire was profiled, and TCRdb retains in-frame clones only, with some absent. Found here are roughly 4,900 clones, around 87% of them singletons; the top ten hold 2.5% to 3%. This clone was observed a single time. Its antigen is unknown. Regulatory T cells were sorted as CD4+CD25hiCD127low/negative. Study findings and constraints: Shorter CDR3s marked shared Treg sequences, biased toward few non-templated insertions.

The CDR3 is 17 amino acids. The germline gives CDR1 MNHNS, CDR2 SASEGT. The V and J ends lost 0 bases and 0 bases respectively, with 13 bases between them. The sequenced sample consisted of Tregs sorted from PBMCs. The chain carries TRBV6-1 and TRBJ2-3, with D possibly TRBD2 on 6 matching bases. The TCR comes from a human donor with AIRE deficiency. DNA for the CDR3: TGTGCCAGCAGTGAAGCGCTCAGCGGGCTTAGCACAGATACGCAGTATTTT. Encoded protein: CASSEALSGLSTDTQYF.